Each of the 9 T cell receptor beta chains below was sequenced from the same sample in a study of CD8 T cells in Susac syndrome. Reverse transcription of roughly 0.5 to 1 ug RNA was performed with random hexamers. One entry per CDR3 protein results from TCRdb running MiXCR on the immunoSEQ multiplex PCR reads. The sample gives over 95,000 distinct CDR3 sequences, around 90% of which show up once; 0.11% to 0.15% is in the top ten. Sequencing was carried out using CD4+ T cells from PBMCs. These receptors all come from a human donor in good health.

The chain couples TRBV2 to TRBJ2-5; a possible D gene is TRBD1 (6 bases). Germline V gene sequence: CDR1 SNHLY, CDR2 FYNNEI. This CDR3 has 15 residues. Trimming stripped 7 bases from V and 2 bases from J, with 17 bases between. The DNA of the CDR3 is TGTGCCAGCAAAGTACAGGGAAGGCGGCAAGAGACCCAGTACTTC. Residues: CASKVQGRRQETQYF.

The chain links TRBV5-1 to TRBJ1-1; D remains ambiguous. Germline CDR1 and CDR2: SGHRS and YFSETQ. The CDR3 extends over 14 amino acids. The V end lost 4 bases, the J end lost 2 bases, and 12 bases lay between the germline ends. The CDR3 bases are TGCGCCAGCAGCCGGCAATCTACTAACACTGAAGCTTTCTTT. This translates into CASSRQSTNTEAFF.

This rearrangement joins TRBV3-1 to TRBJ1-2; D remains ambiguous. V was clipped by 1 base and J by 8 bases, with 5 bases between them. The V gene's germline CDR1 is LGHDT and CDR2 YNNKEL (reference sequence). The CDR3 totals 11 residues. CDR3 DNA sequence: TGTGCCAGCAGCCAAGGCCGGGGCTACACCTTC. It encodes CASSQGRGYTF.

V usage is TRBV7-2 and J usage is TRBJ1-4, with 9 bases fitting TRBD1. This CDR3 is 14 amino acids long. CDR1 is SGHTA and CDR2 is FQGNSA in the germline V gene. Trimming took 3 bases from V and 6 from J; bases not matched to a gene: 2. This chain's CDR3 is CASSFDRGDEKLFF. The CDR3 nucleotides are TGTGCCAGCAGCTTCGACAGGGGGGATGAAAAACTGTTTTTT.

The J gene is TRBJ2-3, the V gene TRBV5-6, with D uncertain. V lost 1 base and J 0 bases, leaving 9 bases between the germline ends. This CDR3 spans 15 amino acids. Germline V CDR1 and CDR2: SGHDT, YYEEEE. CDR3 bases: TGTGCCAGCAGCTTGATCACGCTTAGCACAGATACGCAGTATTTT. Translation: CASSLITLSTDTQYF.

This clonotype occurred once. DNA of the CDR3: TGTGCCAGCAGGGTAAACAGGGCTAACACCGGGGAGCTGTTTTTT. This codes for CASRVNRANTGELFF. The gene calls are TRBV7-2 and TRBJ2-2; D is possibly TRBD1 (6 bases). This CDR3 has 15 residues. Trimming cost V 6 bases and J 2 bases, with 13 bases left between them. Germline V gene sequence: CDR1 SGHTA, CDR2 FQGNSA.

This sequence joins TRBV5-6 and TRBJ1-4; 12 bases line up with TRBD1. V was pared by 5 bases and J by 8 bases, with 7 bases of the junction left unmatched. The V gene's germline CDR1 is SGHDT and CDR2 YYEEEE. The CDR3 totals 15 residues. CDR3 residues: CASSSPGQGAEKLFF. The CDR3 DNA is TGTGCCAGCAGTTCCCCGGGACAGGGGGCCGAAAAACTGTTTTTT.

V and J are TRBV20-1 and TRBJ2-2; no clear D. Germline CDR1 DFQATT, CDR2 SNEGSKA (reference sequence). The CDR3 has 14 amino acids. Trimming left V 6 bases short and J 4 bases short, with 15 bases between. The CDR3 region has the DNA TGCAGTGCCCCCCGACCAGGTCCCACCGGGGAGCTGTTTTTT. It translates to CSAPRPGPTGELFF.

This clonotype came up a few times. The J gene is TRBJ1-6, the V gene TRBV5-1; TRBD1 agrees at 10 bases. V was clipped by 4 bases and J by 7 bases; unmatched bases: 8. The CDR3 has 16 amino acids. The germline CDR1 and CDR2 sequences are SGHRS and YFSETQ. CDR3 amino acids: CASSALGQGRNSPLHF. CDR3 sequence (DNA): TGCGCCAGCAGCGCCCTGGGACAGGGGCGAAATTCACCCCTCCACTTT.